This record covers a single T cell receptor beta chain. This sample was included in a study of blood T cell repertoires in COVID-19. Germline V gene lookup returns CDR1 LGHNA and CDR2 YSLEER. The CDR3 covers 15 residues. The V gene lost 4 bases and the J gene lost 7 bases, with 19 bases spanning the gap. Data came from immunoSEQ multiplex PCR; TCRdb stores just in-frame clones and leaves some out. In the table there are approximately 250,000 clones, over 75% of which are singletons. The TCR sequence derives from a woman aged 25 to 39 who had recovered from COVID-19. The specimen was PBMCs or T cells enriched from blood (not recorded which). This chain joins TRBV4-3 and TRBJ2-5, with D unresolved. In DNA, the CDR3 is TGCGCCAGCAGCCCGTCCATACCCTCCAGTACGACCCAGTACTTC. It is translated as CASSPSIPSSTTQYF.